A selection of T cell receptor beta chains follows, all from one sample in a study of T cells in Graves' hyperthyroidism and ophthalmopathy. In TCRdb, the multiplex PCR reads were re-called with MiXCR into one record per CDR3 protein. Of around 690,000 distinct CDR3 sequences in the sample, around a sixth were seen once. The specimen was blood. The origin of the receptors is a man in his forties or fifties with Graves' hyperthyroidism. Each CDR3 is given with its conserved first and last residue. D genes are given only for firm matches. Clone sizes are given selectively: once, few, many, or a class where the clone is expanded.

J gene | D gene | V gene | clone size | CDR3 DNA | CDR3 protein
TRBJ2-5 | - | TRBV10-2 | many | TGCGCCAGCAGTTCGGGCGGGACTCCTTCCGAGACCCAGTACTTC | CASSSGGTPSETQYF
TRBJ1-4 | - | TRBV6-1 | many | TGTGCCAGCAGAGATCTAGGGTCTCGCGAAAAACTGTTTTTT | CASRDLGSREKLFF
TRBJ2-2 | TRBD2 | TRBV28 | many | TGTGCCAGCAGTTTACCTCCTACCGGGACTAGCGGGAGGTACGAGGAGCTGTTTTTT | CASSLPPTGTSGRYEELFF
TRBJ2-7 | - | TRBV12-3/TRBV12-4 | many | TGTGCCAGCAGTATTCGGGGCGAGCAGTACTTC | CASSIRGEQYF
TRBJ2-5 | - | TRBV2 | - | TGTGCCAGTCAACGAGAGAACCAAGAGACCCAGTACTTC | CASQRENQETQYF
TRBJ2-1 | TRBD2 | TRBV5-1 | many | TGCGCCAGCAGCTTGCTAGCGGGAGGGCAGGATGAGCAGTTCTTC | CASSLLAGGQDEQFF
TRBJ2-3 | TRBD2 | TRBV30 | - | TGTGCCCATGACGGACTAGCGGGAGGTGAAGGCACAGATACGCAGTATTTT | CAHDGLAGGEGTDTQYF
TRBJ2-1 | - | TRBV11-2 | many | TGTGCCAGCAGCACCCCCAAACGGTACAATGAGCAGTTCTTC | CASSTPKRYNEQFF
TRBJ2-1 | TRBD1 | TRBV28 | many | TGTGCCAGCAGTTTCTGGACAGGGTCGCCCATTTCCTACAATGAGCAGTTCTTC | CASSFWTGSPISYNEQFF
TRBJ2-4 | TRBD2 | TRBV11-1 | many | TGTGCCAGCAGTTCCGGGGGGACCATTCAGTACTTC | CASSSGGTIQYF
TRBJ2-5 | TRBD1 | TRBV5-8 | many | TGTGCCAGCAGCAAGGACCGGGACAGGCTATATGGGACCCAGTACTTC | CASSKDRDRLYGTQYF
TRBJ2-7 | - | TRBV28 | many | TGTGCCAGCAGTTTCAAACAGGGTAGATCCTACGAGCAGTACTTC | CASSFKQGRSYEQYF
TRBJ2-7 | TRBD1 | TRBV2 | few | TGTGCCAGCAGTGAAGGGACAGGGTTCGACGAGCAGTACTTC | CASSEGTGFDEQYF
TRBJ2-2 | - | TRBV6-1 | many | TGTGCCAGCAGTGAAGGACATTTTACCGGGGAGCTGTTTTTT | CASSEGHFTGELFF
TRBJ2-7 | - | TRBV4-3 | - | TGCGCCAGCAACCCCAGTCGGGGGACCTACGAGCAGTACTTC | CASNPSRGTYEQYF
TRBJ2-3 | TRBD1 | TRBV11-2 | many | TGTGCCAGCAGCTTAGGCGGGACAGGGTTCGGGGATACGCAGTATTTT | CASSLGGTGFGDTQYF
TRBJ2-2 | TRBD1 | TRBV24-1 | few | TGTGCCACCAGTGTGGCGGGGACAGGGGGTTTCGGGAACACCGGGGAGCTGTTTTTT | CATSVAGTGGFGNTGELFF
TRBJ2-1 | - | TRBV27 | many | TGTGCCAGCAGTACCGGGACCCACAATGAGCAGTTCTTC | CASSTGTHNEQFF
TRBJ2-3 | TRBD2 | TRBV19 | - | TGTGCCAGTAGTTACCGGGACTACAGCACAGATACGCAGTATTTT | CASSYRDYSTDTQYF
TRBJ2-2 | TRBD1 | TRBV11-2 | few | TGTGCCAGCAGCCCGAGGACAGGGGGGTTCACCGGGGAGCTGTTTTTT | CASSPRTGGFTGELFF
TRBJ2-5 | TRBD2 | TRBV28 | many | TGTGCCAGCAGTCCTCCCTCTTATATAGCGGGAGTACGAGAGACCCAGTACTTC | CASSPPSYIAGVRETQYF
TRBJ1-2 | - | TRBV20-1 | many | TGCAGTGCTAGAGGGAGGGGGTATGGCTACACCTTC | CSARGRGYGYTF
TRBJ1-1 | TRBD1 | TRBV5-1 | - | TGCGCCAGCAGCCCCCGGGACAGGGGGCTCATGAACACTGAAGCTTTCTTT | CASSPRDRGLMNTEAFF
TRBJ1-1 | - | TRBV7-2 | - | TGTGCCAGCAGCCTAAGGGGGGGGGCGACCCTAGGCTTGGGGAACACTGAAGCTTTCTTT | CASSLRGGATLGLGNTEAFF
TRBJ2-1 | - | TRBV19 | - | TGTGCCAGTTCCGAGGACGGGGGACGGTTCAATGAGCAGTTCTTC | CASSEDGGRFNEQFF
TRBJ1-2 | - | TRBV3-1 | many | TGTGCCAGCAGCCAAGCGGGGGGGCAGGATGGCTACACCTTC | CASSQAGGQDGYTF
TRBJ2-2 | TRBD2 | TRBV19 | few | TGTGCCAGTAGTAGACTAGCCGCGAGGACCGGGGAGCTGTTTTTT | CASSRLAARTGELFF
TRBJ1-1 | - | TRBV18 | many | TGTGCCAGCTCACCCCGGGAAGGGAACACTGAAGCTTTCTTT | CASSPREGNTEAFF
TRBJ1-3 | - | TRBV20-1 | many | TGCAGTGCTAGAGTGTGGGTGGACACAGGAAACACCATATATTTT | CSARVWVDTGNTIYF
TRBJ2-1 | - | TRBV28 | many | TGTGCCAGCAGTGACGCTGGGACCAGCCCCCTCAATGAGCAGTTCTTC | CASSDAGTSPLNEQFF
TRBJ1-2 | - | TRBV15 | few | TGTGCCACCAGCAGAGATTTCGGGGATAGCAGGGGTGGCTACACCTTC | CATSRDFGDSRGGYTF
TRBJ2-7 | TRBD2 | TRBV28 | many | TGTGCCAGCAGTCCCTGGACTAGCGGGAGGTCCTACGAGCAGTACTTC | CASSPWTSGRSYEQYF
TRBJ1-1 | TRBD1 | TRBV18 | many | TGTGCCAGCTCATTGACAGGGGCCGCTGAAGCTTTCTTT | CASSLTGAAEAFF
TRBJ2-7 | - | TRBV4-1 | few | TGCGCCAGCAGTTCCCACGGAAGTTTGGGGGAGCAGTACTTC | CASSSHGSLGEQYF
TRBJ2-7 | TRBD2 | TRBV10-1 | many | TGCGCCAGCAGTGACAGATACCGGACTAGCTCCTACGAGCAGTACTTC | CASSDRYRTSSYEQYF
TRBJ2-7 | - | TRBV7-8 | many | TGTGCCAGCAGCTTAACTCGGGATTTCTACGAGCAGTACTTC | CASSLTRDFYEQYF
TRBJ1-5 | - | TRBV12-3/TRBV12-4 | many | TGTGCCAGCAGTTTTATGGGAACGCCCCAGCATTTT | CASSFMGTPQHF
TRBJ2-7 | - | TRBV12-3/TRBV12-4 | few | TGTGCCAGCAGTGTCTTTCATACCTACGAGCAGTACTTC | CASSVFHTYEQYF
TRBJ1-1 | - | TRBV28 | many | TGTGCCAGCAGCCCCCCCCCGTGGGAGGTGAACACTGAAGCTTTCTTT | CASSPPPWEVNTEAFF
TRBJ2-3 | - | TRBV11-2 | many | TGTGCCAGCAGCTTTTTTTCGGGAGCTGGTACAGATACGCAGTATTTT | CASSFFSGAGTDTQYF
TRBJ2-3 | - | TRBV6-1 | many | TGTGCCAGCAGTTCGAATTCACTAGGGTCTAGCACAGATACGCAGTATTTT | CASSSNSLGSSTDTQYF
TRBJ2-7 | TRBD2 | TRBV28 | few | TGTGCCAGCAGATGGACTAGCGGGAGTGGCGAGCAGTACTTC | CASRWTSGSGEQYF
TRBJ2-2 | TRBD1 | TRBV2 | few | TGTGCCAGCAGCGGTTCCCTAAGGGGACAGGGGGCGAACACCGGGGAGCTGTTTTTT | CASSGSLRGQGANTGELFF
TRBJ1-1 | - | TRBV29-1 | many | TGCAGCGTTGAGCTACAGGGAGCTAACACTGAAGCTTTCTTT | CSVELQGANTEAFF
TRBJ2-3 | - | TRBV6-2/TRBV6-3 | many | TGTGCCAGCAGTACCCGCGGCAGGCTAGATACGCAGTATTTT | CASSTRGRLDTQYF
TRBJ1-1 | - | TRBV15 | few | TGTGCCACCAGCAGAGATCGACAGAACACTGAAGCTTTCTTT | CATSRDRQNTEAFF
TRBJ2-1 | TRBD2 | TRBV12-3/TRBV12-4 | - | TGTGCCAGCAGACCACGACTAGCAACACACAATGAGCAGTTCTTC | CASRPRLATHNEQFF
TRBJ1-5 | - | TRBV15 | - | TGTGCCACCAGCAGAGGGACAATTCAGCCCCAGCATTTT | CATSRGTIQPQHF
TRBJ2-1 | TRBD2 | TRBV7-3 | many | TGTGCCAGCAGCCAATCTAGCGGGAGATCAGGTACCAATGAGCAGTTCTTC | CASSQSSGRSGTNEQFF
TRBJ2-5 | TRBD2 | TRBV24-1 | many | TGTGCCACCAGTGATGAGCGGGAGTACCAAGAGACCCAGTACTTC | CATSDEREYQETQYF
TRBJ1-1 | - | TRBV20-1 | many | TGCAGTGCTAGGACACAGCTGAACACTGAAGCTTTCTTT | CSARTQLNTEAFF